Below, one T cell receptor beta chain is given with its context. Using its own MiXCR run on the RT-PCR reads, TCRdb lists one record per CDR3 protein. Seen here are 450,000 to 700,000 distinct CDR3 sequences, about 14% observed once, and the top ten hold over 8.5%. The source of the sample is a study of response to subunit inactivated influenza vaccine. The trim removed 5 bases at V and 1 base at J, leaving 4 bases unmatched. Germline V gives CDR1 SGHNT, CDR2 YENEEA. This CDR3 region has 15 residues. The input for sequencing was PBMCs from blood, taken roughly 12 days after vaccination. This receptor was taken from a man aged 45 to 65 who received an inactivated influenza vaccine. The genes are TRBV11-3 and TRBJ2-1; 8 bases agree with TRBD1. DNA of the CDR3: TGTGCCAGCAGCAAAGGACAGGGATCCTACAATGAGCAGTTCTTC. This codes for CASSKGQGSYNEQFF.